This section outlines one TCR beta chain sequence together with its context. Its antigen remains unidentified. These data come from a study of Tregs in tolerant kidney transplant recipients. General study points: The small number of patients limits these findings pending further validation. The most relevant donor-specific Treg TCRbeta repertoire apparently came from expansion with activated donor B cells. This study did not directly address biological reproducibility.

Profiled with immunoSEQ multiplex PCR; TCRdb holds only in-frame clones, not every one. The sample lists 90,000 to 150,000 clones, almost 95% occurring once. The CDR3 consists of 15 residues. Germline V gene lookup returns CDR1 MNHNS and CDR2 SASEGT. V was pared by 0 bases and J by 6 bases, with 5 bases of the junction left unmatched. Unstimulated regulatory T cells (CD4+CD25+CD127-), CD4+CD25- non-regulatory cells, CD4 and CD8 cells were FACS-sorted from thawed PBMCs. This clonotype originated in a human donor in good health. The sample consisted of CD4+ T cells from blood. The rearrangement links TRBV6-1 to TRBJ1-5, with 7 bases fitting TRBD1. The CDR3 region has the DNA TGTGCCAGCAGTGAAGCGGGGACAGAGGGTCAGCCCCAGCATTTT. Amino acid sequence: CASSEAGTEGQPQHF.